Listed below are T cell receptor beta chains from one sample, sequenced in a study of molecular identifiers for immune sequencing clone quantification. TCRdb reprocessed the PCR reads with MiXCR, giving one entry per CDR3 protein. The sample lists over 600,000 distinct CDR3 sequences; 20% were seen once. Source material: naive CD8+ T cells from blood, with Jurkat cell RNA spiked in. The receptors originated from a human donor in good health. Some libraries in this study had Jurkat cell RNA spiked in. Both conserved end residues are part of each CDR3. The D gene is left open where the match is weak. Some rows have no size entry. The others give once, few or many, or a class for an expanded clone.

>TRBJ2-6|-|TRBV7-9|many
TGTGCCAGCAGCGAGGCCCCTCTAGGGGCCAACGTCCTGACTTTC
CASSEAPLGANVLTF
>TRBJ2-1|TRBD1|TRBV12-5|many
TGTGCTAGTGGACCCAACCTCCCGGGACAGCGGTTCTTC
CASGPNLPGQRFF
>TRBJ1-1|-|TRBV9|many
TGTGCCAGCAGCGTAGAGGGCACATGGGACACTGAAGCTTTCTTT
CASSVEGTWDTEAFF
>TRBJ2-3|TRBD2|TRBV13|few
TGTGGCAGCAGCTCAAAACTAGCGGGGGGGTTTCGGACAGATACGCAGTATTTT
CGSSSKLAGGFRTDTQYF
>TRBJ2-5|-|TRBV4-3|many
TGCGCCAGCAGCACCCGGTACCAAGAGACCCAGTACTTC
CASSTRYQETQYF
>TRBJ1-5|-|TRBV12-3/TRBV12-4|few
TGTGCCAGCAGTTTAGGTGGGCCCACTCTTCATAGCAATCAGCCCCAGCATTTT
CASSLGGPTLHSNQPQHF
>TRBJ1-4|-|TRBV2|-
TGTGCCAGCAGTGAATCCGGCCTTAGGGAAAAACTGTTTTTT
CASSESGLREKLFF
>TRBJ2-3|TRBD2|TRBV13|many
TGTGCCAGCAGCTTGTCCGGGGGGGGTATTGCAGATACGCAGTATTTT
CASSLSGGGIADTQYF
>TRBJ2-7|TRBD2|TRBV5-8|many
TGTGCCAGCAGCTGGGGTGCTAGCGGGGGTTCCGAGCAGTACTTC
CASSWGASGGSEQYF
>TRBJ1-5|TRBD1|TRBV2|many
TGTGCCAGCAGTGAAGCGGTGGGACAGTACAATCAGCCCCAGCATTTT
CASSEAVGQYNQPQHF
>TRBJ1-3|-|TRBV10-3|-
TGTGCCATCAGGTTAGGTTCTGGAAACACCATATATTTT
CAIRLGSGNTIYF
>TRBJ1-2|-|TRBV7-9|-
TGTGCCAGCAGCTTGGAGGGGGGCGGTAGCTATGGCTACACCTTC
CASSLEGGGSYGYTF
>TRBJ2-3|-|TRBV12-1|many
TGTGCCAGCAGTCATGGCCCAGATACGCAGTATTTT
CASSHGPDTQYF
>TRBJ2-2|-|TRBV19|many
TGTGCCAGTACGGGGAGTCCGTGGTGGACCGGGGAGCTGTTTTTT
CASTGSPWWTGELFF
>TRBJ1-1|TRBD1|TRBV5-8|many
TGTGCCAGCAGCTTGGGCAGGGGGGGATACATGAACACTGAAGCTTTCTTT
CASSLGRGGYMNTEAFF
>TRBJ2-1|TRBD2|TRBV6-5|many
TGTGCCAGCACCCGGGAGGCGGGAGACTTTAATGAGCAGTTCTTC
CASTREAGDFNEQFF
>TRBJ2-7|TRBD2|TRBV20-1|few
TGCAGTGCTAAGTCCGGGACTAGCGGTAACCAGCAGTACTTC
CSAKSGTSGNQQYF
>TRBJ1-6|-|TRBV7-8|-
TGTGCCAGCAGCTTAGGAGGGGCCGGTTCACCCCTCCGCTTT
CASSLGGAGSPLRF
>TRBJ2-3|TRBD2|TRBV20-1|many
TGCAGTGCTAGAGAGGGACTAGCGGGAGGGCCAGGAGATACGCAGTATTTT
CSAREGLAGGPGDTQYF
>TRBJ1-4|-|TRBV7-6|many
TGTGCCAGCAGCTTATACGGTGAAAAACTGTTTTTT
CASSLYGEKLFF
>TRBJ2-3|-|TRBV29-1|many
TGCAGCGTTGAATGGGAAAGCACAGATACGCAGTATTTT
CSVEWESTDTQYF
>TRBJ2-3|TRBD2|TRBV5-4|many
TGTGCCAGCAGCTTTAGCGGGGGGGCCGGACATACGCAGTATTTT
CASSFSGGAGHTQYF
>TRBJ2-3|-|TRBV7-3|-
TGTGCCAGCAGCTTAACTGCCCAGGGTCTGCCAGATACGCAGTATTTT
CASSLTAQGLPDTQYF
>TRBJ2-1|-|TRBV12-3/TRBV12-4|few
TGTGCCAGCGGGGAGGTTTTCAATGAGCAGTTCTTC
CASGEVFNEQFF
>TRBJ2-1|TRBD2|TRBV11-2|few
TGTGCCAGCAGCCGCGGACTAGCGAGCTCCTACAATGAGCAGTTCTTC
CASSRGLASSYNEQFF
>TRBJ2-3|-|TRBV7-3|few
TGTGCCACGGCCCCCACAGGGCCCAGCTACGATACGCAGTATTTT
CATAPTGPSYDTQYF
>TRBJ2-7|-|TRBV27|-
TGTGCCAGCAGTTCAAGCCACGAGCAGTACTTC
CASSSSHEQYF
>TRBJ2-3|TRBD2|TRBV24-1|many
TGTGCCACCAGTGACCCTAGCGGAGATACGCAGTATTTT
CATSDPSGDTQYF
>TRBJ2-7|TRBD1|TRBV12-3/TRBV12-4|few
TGTGCCAGCAGCATTGCGACAGGGGGCGAGCAGTACTTC
CASSIATGGEQYF